This TCR beta chain was sequenced during a study of blood T cell repertoires in COVID-19. Sequenced by immunoSEQ multiplex PCR; TCRdb stores in-frame clones only, minus some. Among roughly 17,000 clones listed, 90% to 95% were seen once. The CDR3 sequence is 16 residues long. Trimming stripped 2 bases from V and 3 bases from J, with 18 bases between. Germline assignment: CDR1 SGHDT and CDR2 YYEEEE. This clone was seen once. V usage is TRBV5-6 and J usage is TRBJ2-7; weak D call: TRBD2 (5 bases). This clonotype originated in a human donor in a cohort sampled during active COVID-19. The source material was peripheral blood. The CDR3 DNA sequence: TGTGCCAGCAGCTTTGGCGGCTTCGGGGAGTACTACGAGCAGTACTTC. Translating gives CASSFGGFGEYYEQYF.